The 26 T cell receptor beta chains below were found in one sample sequenced in a study of CD8 T cells in ankylosing spondylitis. From the 5' RACE reads, TCRdb called clonotypes with MiXCR, one entry per CDR3 protein. The sample contains 200,000 to 250,000 distinct CDR3 sequences, 8% to 11% of which appear only once. The sample comprised blood, either unsorted or a sorted T cell fraction (not recorded which). Receptors were obtained from a male donor with ankylosing spondylitis or in good health (not recorded which).

Turning to this clonotype: This may arise from a read error, as a much more abundant clone is one base away. The chain recombines TRBV7-9 with TRBJ2-7, with D uncertain. Germline V CDR1 and CDR2: SEHNR, FQNEAQ (reference sequence). CDR3 length: 14 residues. CDR3 protein: CASSGRIFSHEQYF. The CDR3 DNA sequence: TGTGCCAGCAGCGGCCGAATCTTCTCCCACGAGCAGTACTTC.

This clonotype occurred many times. The chain couples TRBV20-1 to TRBJ2-7, with D perhaps matching TRBD1 or TRBD2 (5 bases each). V lost 3 bases, J lost 3 bases, and 18 bases lay in between. CDR3 length: 15 amino acids. Per the germline V gene, CDR1 is DFQATT and CDR2 is SNEGSKA (reference sequence). CDR3 DNA: TGCAGTGCTAGCGACCCTCGCAGGGAGCTCTACGAGCAGTACTTC. It specifies CSASDPRRELYEQYF.

V and J are TRBV12-3 or TRBV12-4 and TRBJ1-5; D may be TRBD1 (5 bases). This CDR3 region has 18 residues. V gave up 0 bases and J gave up 2 bases, with 17 bases separating them. Written as DNA, the CDR3 is TGTGCCAGCAGTTTAGCGCGGGGGGGGATTGGGGGCAATCAGCCCCAGCATTTT. Its translation: CASSLARGGIGGNQPQHF.

The chain joins TRBV7-3 to TRBJ2-2; no firm D call. Germline CDR1 is SGHTA and CDR2 is FQGTGA. Trimming took 2 bases from V and 1 from J, leaving 8 bases between them. The CDR3 sequence is 15 residues long. This chain's CDR3 is CASSLGLKNTGELFF. The CDR3 bases are TGTGCCAGCAGCTTAGGGCTGAAGAACACCGGGGAGCTGTTTTTT.

The J gene is TRBJ2-5, the V gene TRBV20-1; tentatively, D is TRBD2 (5 bases). Trimming removed 4 bases at V and 1 base at J, with 13 bases between. CDR1 and CDR2 (germline): DFQATT, SNEGSKA (reference sequence). This CDR3 is built from 14 residues. CDR3 amino acids: CSATPGGFQETQYF. The CDR3 coding sequence is TGCAGTGCTACCCCTGGAGGATTCCAAGAGACCCAGTACTTC.

The V and J genes are TRBV12-3 or TRBV12-4 and TRBJ2-7; TRBD1 or TRBD2 may be the D gene (5 bases each). The CDR3 is 12 residues long. V dropped 5 bases and J dropped 7 bases, with 12 bases sitting between them. CDR3: CASSPGPSEQYF. CDR3 coding DNA: TGTGCCAGCAGTCCGGGACCCTCTGAGCAGTACTTC.

This clonotype was observed many times. The genes are TRBV9 and TRBJ2-1, with D possibly matching TRBD2 (5 bases). Per the germline V gene, CDR1 is SGDLS and CDR2 is YYNGEE. The V end was cut by 0 bases, the J end by 2 bases, with 15 bases between. The CDR3 is made up of 17 amino acids. CDR3 amino acids: CASSVDPASGAYNEQFF. DNA for the CDR3: TGTGCCAGCAGCGTAGATCCGGCCAGCGGCGCCTACAATGAGCAGTTCTTC.

This clonotype occurred many times. The gene calls are TRBV12-3 or TRBV12-4 and TRBJ1-1; 7 bases agree with TRBD1. The CDR3 is 16 residues long. Trimming at V came to 5 bases and at J to 2 bases, leaving 11 bases not matched to a gene. The CDR3 sequence: CASSPRGGLINTEAFF. DNA for the CDR3: TGTGCCAGCAGTCCCAGGGGGGGCCTAATAAACACTGAAGCTTTCTTT.

This clonotype was picked up many times. The chain is built from TRBV5-1 and TRBJ1-1; maybe TRBD1 (5 bases). Trimming left V 4 bases short and J 3 bases short, with 13 bases between. The germline CDR1 and CDR2 sequences are SGHRS and YFSETQ. This CDR3 comprises 14 residues. Here the CDR3 DNA reads TGCGCCAGCAGCGTAGACAGAGAGTACACTGAAGCTTTCTTT. The encoded protein is CASSVDREYTEAFF.

This clonotype came up many times. DNA for the CDR3: TGTGCCAGCAGCCAGCCCACAGTACAAGAGACCCAGTACTTC. It translates to CASSQPTVQETQYF. The chain combines TRBV3-1 with TRBJ2-5, with unresolved D. V lost 3 bases, J lost 2 bases, and 10 bases lay in between. Germline CDR1 LGHDT, CDR2 YNNKEL (reference sequence). The CDR3 consists of 14 residues.

This clonotype was seen repeatedly, ten times or more. The chain links TRBV5-1 to TRBJ2-3; 7 bases line up with TRBD1. With 4 bases clipped from V and 7 bases from J, the junction kept 6 bases outside the gene matches. This CDR3 is built from 13 residues. CDR1 is SGHRS and CDR2 is YFSETQ in the germline V gene. This chain's CDR3 is CASSLDRANTQYF. The CDR3 region has the DNA TGCGCCAGCAGCCTCGACAGGGCGAATACGCAGTATTTT. The variable domain in full, with the rest retrieved from reference TRBV5-1 and TRBJ2-3, is KAGVTQTPRYLIKTRGQQVTLSCSPISGHRSVSWYQQTPGQGLQFLFEYFSETQRNKGNFPGRFSGRQFSNSRSEMNVSTLELGDSALYLCASSLDRANTQYFGPGTRLTVL.

This clonotype has ten or more counts. The rearrangement joins TRBV6-1 to TRBJ1-1, with D perhaps matching TRBD1 (6 bases). Germline V gene data show CDR1 as MNHNS and CDR2 as SASEGT. This CDR3 is built from 14 residues. The V end lost 5 bases, the J end lost 4 bases, and 14 bases lay between the germline ends. In DNA, the CDR3 is TGTGCCAGCAGTAGTCTAGGGGGGACCACTGAAGCTTTCTTT. Translated: CASSSLGGTTEAFF.

In this sample, this clonotype turned up many times. The rearrangement joins TRBV15 to TRBJ1-5; 7 nucleotides line up with TRBD1. The CDR3 contains 20 residues. Germline trimming cut 0 bases from V and 0 bases from J; bases unmatched to any gene: 14. CDR1 and CDR2 (germline): LNHNV, YYDKDF (reference sequence). CDR3 residues: CATSRDTARDRGNSNQPQHF. The CDR3, as DNA: TGTGCCACCAGCAGAGATACAGCCCGGGACAGAGGAAATAGCAATCAGCCCCAGCATTTT.

The chain couples TRBV20-1 to TRBJ1-5, with unresolved D. CDR3 length: 14 amino acids. V lost 0 bases to trimming and J lost 3 bases, with 9 bases between them. Germline CDR1 is DFQATT and CDR2 is SNEGSKA (reference sequence). The CDR3 DNA follows: TGCAGTGCTAGAGATACGTGGGCCAATCAGCCCCAGCATTTT. The encoded protein is CSARDTWANQPQHF.

This clonotype was recorded a few times. The V and J genes are TRBV15 and TRBJ2-3; 8 nucleotides align to TRBD2. In germline, CDR1 is LNHNV, CDR2 YYDKDF (reference sequence). V gave up 1 base and J gave up 4 bases; unmatched junction bases: 7. The CDR3 length is 16 residues. CDR3 in DNA: TGTGCCACCAGCAGAGTGGCGGGGGGAGGGGCAGATACGCAGTATTTT. This encodes CATSRVAGGGADTQYF.

The chain is built from TRBV7-2 and TRBJ2-7; possible D gene TRBD1, 5 bases. Looked up from germline, CDR1 is SGHTA and CDR2 is FQGNSA. This CDR3 comprises 14 residues. The ends were cut back, 1 base at V and 1 base at J, with 8 bases in the middle. The CDR3 sequence: CASSLGRQSYEQYF. In nucleotides, the CDR3 is TGTGCCAGCAGCTTAGGGAGACAGTCCTACGAGCAGTACTTC.

This clonotype was counted ten times or more. This CDR3 reads CASSYSTGGNEQYF. The DNA for the CDR3 is TGTGCCAGCAGTTACTCGACAGGGGGCAACGAGCAGTACTTC. The chain links TRBV6-5 to TRBJ2-7, with TRBD1 matching 10 bases. V lost 0 bases to trimming and J lost 5 bases; unmatched junction nucleotides: 1. The germline gives CDR1 MNHEY, CDR2 SVGAGI. The length of the CDR3 is 14 residues.

This clonotype was recorded at least ten times. V gene TRBV29-1 combines with J gene TRBJ2-6, with D maybe TRBD1 (6 bases). The V and J ends lost 6 bases and 1 base respectively, with 10 bases between them. Germline values: CDR1 SQVTM, CDR2 ANQGSEA. CDR3 size: 14 residues. CDR3 DNA sequence: TGCAGCGTGACTCAGGGGTCTGGGGCCAACGTCCTGACTTTC. Translated, it gives CSVTQGSGANVLTF.

In regard to this clonotype: This may be a read error: a much more frequent sequence differs by one nucleotide. V is TRBV20-1 and J is TRBJ1-5; TRBD1 matches 7 bases. The CDR3 has 13 residues. The germline V gene encodes CDR1 DFQATT and CDR2 SNEGSKA (reference sequence). The CDR3 sequence is CGAGGQRDQPQHF. The CDR3 region has the DNA TGCGGTGCTGGGGGACAGCGGGATCAGCCCCAGCATTTT.

This clonotype was counted at least ten times. The chain is built from TRBV7-9 and TRBJ2-7; D unclear. Germline values: CDR1 SEHNR, CDR2 FQNEAQ (reference sequence). Trimming took 0 bases from V and 5 from J, leaving 20 bases between them. The CDR3 extends over 17 amino acids. CDR3 sequence: CASSLAIGKGTEHEQYF. The CDR3 coding sequence is TGTGCCAGCAGCTTAGCGATCGGTAAGGGCACAGAACACGAGCAGTACTTC.

This chain uses TRBV11-2 with TRBJ2-7; TRBD1 matches 9 bases. The CDR3 is 14 amino acids. Germline loops: CDR1 SGHAT, CDR2 FQNNGV. V trimming: 3 bases; J trimming: 6 bases; junction bases outside the gene matches: 6. The CDR3 protein is CASSFGTGSREQYF. The CDR3 nucleotides are TGTGCCAGCAGCTTCGGGACAGGGAGTCGCGAGCAGTACTTC. Full variable domain (rest looked up from reference TRBV11-2 and TRBJ2-7): EAGVAQSPRYKIIEKRQSVAFWCNPISGHATLYWYQQILGQGPKLLIQFQNNGVVDDSQLPKDRFSAERLKGVDSTLKIQPAKLEDSAVYLCASSFGTGSREQYFGPGTRLTVT.

This clonotype was counted ten times or more. The chain employs TRBV6-5 and TRBJ1-2; D perhaps matches TRBD1 (5 bases). V was cut by 2 bases and J by 7 bases, with 8 bases left in between. CDR1 MNHEY and CDR2 SVGAGI come from the germline V gene. The CDR3 loop spans 12 amino acids. The chain's CDR3 is CASSYGTSGYTF. The CDR3 DNA sequence: TGTGCCAGCAGTTACGGGACGTCTGGCTACACCTTC.

This chain links TRBV6-2 or TRBV6-3 with TRBJ2-5, with D possibly being TRBD1 (7 bases). CDR3 length: 16 residues. The germline CDR1 and CDR2 sequences are MNHEY and SVGEGT. The V end lost 5 bases, the J end lost 2 bases, and 18 bases lay between the germline ends. The CDR3 loop reads CASSIGGGAGQETQYF. CDR3 bases: TGTGCCAGCAGTATTGGAGGGGGCGCGGGACAAGAGACCCAGTACTTC.

This clonotype was counted between two and nine times. The chain has TRBV27 and TRBJ1-1; 7 bases fit TRBD1. V shed 6 bases, J shed 11 bases, and the junction held 15 bases outside the gene matches. Germline V gene data show CDR1 as MNHEY and CDR2 as SMNVEV (reference sequence). The CDR3 loop spans 14 amino acids. This CDR3 reads CASSAGTVISDAFF. CDR3 sequence (DNA): TGTGCCAGCAGCGCCGGGACAGTTATATCAGACGCTTTCTTT.

A few counts support this clonotype. This chain links TRBV2 with TRBJ1-1; 7 positions match TRBD1. This CDR3 contains 14 residues. Losses at the gene ends were 7 bases for V and 3 bases for J; bases not matched to a gene: 8. Germline assignment: CDR1 SNHLY and CDR2 FYNNEI. CDR3 sequence: CASKRGTGDTEAFF. Here the CDR3 DNA reads TGTGCCAGCAAGAGGGGAACAGGGGACACTGAAGCTTTCTTT.

This chain uses TRBV7-2 with TRBJ2-5; TRBD1 agrees at 8 bases. CDR1 SGHTA and CDR2 FQGNSA come from the germline V gene. V gave up 7 bases and J gave up 6 bases; unmatched junction bases: 10. This CDR3 is built from 14 residues. The CDR3 DNA reads as TGTGCCAGCAAGGACCCAGGGGGCAAAAAGACCCAGTACTTC. It codes for CASKDPGGKKTQYF. The full variable domain, its missing parts supplied by reference TRBV7-2 and TRBJ2-5, is GAGVSQSPSNKVTEKGKDVELRCDPISGHTALYWYRQSLGQGLEFLIYFQGNSAPDKSGLPSDRFSAERTGGSVSTLTIQRTQQEDSAVYLCASKDPGGKKTQYFGPGTRLLVL.